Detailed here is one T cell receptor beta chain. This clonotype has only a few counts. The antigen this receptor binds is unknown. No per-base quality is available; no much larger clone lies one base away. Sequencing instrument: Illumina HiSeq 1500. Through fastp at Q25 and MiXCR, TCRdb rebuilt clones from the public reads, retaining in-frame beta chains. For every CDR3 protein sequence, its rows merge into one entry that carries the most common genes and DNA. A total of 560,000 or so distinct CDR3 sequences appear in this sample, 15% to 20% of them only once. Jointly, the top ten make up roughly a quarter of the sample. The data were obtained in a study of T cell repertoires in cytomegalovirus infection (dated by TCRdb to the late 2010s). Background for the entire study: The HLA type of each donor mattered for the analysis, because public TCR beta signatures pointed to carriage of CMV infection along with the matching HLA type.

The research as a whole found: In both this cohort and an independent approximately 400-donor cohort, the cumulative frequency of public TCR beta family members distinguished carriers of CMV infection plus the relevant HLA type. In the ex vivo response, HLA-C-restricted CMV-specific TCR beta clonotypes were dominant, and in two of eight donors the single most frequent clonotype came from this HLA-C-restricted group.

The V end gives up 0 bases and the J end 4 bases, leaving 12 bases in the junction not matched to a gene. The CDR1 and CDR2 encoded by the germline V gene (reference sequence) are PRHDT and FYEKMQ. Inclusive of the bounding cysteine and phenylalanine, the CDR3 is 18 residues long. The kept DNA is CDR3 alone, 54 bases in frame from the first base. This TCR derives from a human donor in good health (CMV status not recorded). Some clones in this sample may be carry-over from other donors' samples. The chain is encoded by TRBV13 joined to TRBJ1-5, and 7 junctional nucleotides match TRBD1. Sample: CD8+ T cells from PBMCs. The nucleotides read TGTGCCAGCAGCTTAGGCAAAAGCAGGGGGAATTCGAATCAGCCCCAGCATTTT. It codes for CASSLGKSRGNSNQPQHF.